These 17 T cell receptor beta chains were all obtained from the same sample, sequenced in a study of shared clonotypes between healthy human individuals. Generated by immunoSEQ multiplex PCR, the TCRdb table keeps only in-frame clones and is missing some. The table lists roughly 640,000 clones, around 67% of them singletons. Sequencing was carried out using memory CD4+ T cells sorted from blood. As for subset: CD45RA-negative fraction. The source is a young woman in good health.

V and J are TRBV7-9 and TRBJ2-7; 14 nucleotides match TRBD2. Germline CDR1 SEHNR, CDR2 FQNEAQ (reference sequence). CDR3 size: 16 residues. V was clipped by 5 bases and J by 4 bases; unmatched bases: 7. CDR3 region: CASSPLGTSGSYEQYF. Written as DNA, the CDR3 is TGTGCCAGCAGCCCACTGGGGACTAGCGGGAGTTACGAGCAGTACTTC.

In DNA form, the CDR3 reads TGTGCCAGCAGCTTGGGACAGGCAATATCCTCTGGAAACACCATATATTTT. Its protein is CASSLGQAISSGNTIYF. The genes are TRBV5-5 and TRBJ1-3, with D possibly TRBD1 on 6 matching bases. The V gene's germline CDR1 is SGHKS and CDR2 YYEKEE (reference sequence). This CDR3 has 17 residues. V was cut by 0 bases and J by 0 bases, with 13 bases left in between.

The V gene is TRBV18, the J gene TRBJ2-4; D call uncertain. V gave up 1 base and J gave up 8 bases, with 9 bases separating them. The CDR3 has 13 amino acids. From germline, CDR1 is KGHSH and CDR2 LQKENI. The CDR3 reads CASSPRVGDIQYF. The CDR3 DNA reads TGTGCCAGCTCACCACGAGTTGGGGACATTCAGTACTTC.

This sequence joins TRBV14 and TRBJ2-7; 9 bases align to TRBD2. Germline values: CDR1 SGHDN, CDR2 FVKESK. V dropped 1 base and J dropped 12; count of bases not matched to a gene: 16. This CDR3 comprises 16 residues. CDR3 nucleotide sequence: TGTGCCAGCAGCCAAGGATTCGGCGCGGGAGGGCCAGGGACGTACTTC. Translating gives CASSQGFGAGGPGTYF.

J is TRBJ1-1 and V is TRBV29-1; 8 bases are shared with TRBD1. Per germline, CDR1 SQVTM and CDR2 ANQGSEA. Losses at the gene ends were 1 base for V and 5 bases for J; bases not matched to a gene: 9. The CDR3 totals 15 residues. The chain's CDR3 is CSVEVPRTGKTEAFF. The CDR3 coding sequence is TGCAGCGTTGAAGTTCCCCGGACAGGGAAGACTGAAGCTTTCTTT.

This rearrangement joins TRBV5-6 to TRBJ1-2; tentative D call: TRBD1 (5 bases). Trimming took off 1 base at V and 0 bases at J, with 13 bases between the two ends. The germline CDR1 and CDR2 sequences are SGHDT and YYEEEE. The CDR3 has 16 amino acids. CDR3 bases: TGTGCCAGCAGCTTGTATTCGGGGGGTTCTAACTATGGCTACACCTTC. Its translation is CASSLYSGGSNYGYTF.

The CDR3, as DNA: TGTGCCAGCTTAGGAGGTAGCGGGGTGGAGACCCAGTACTTC. As protein: CASLGGSGVETQYF. The rearrangement links TRBV2 to TRBJ2-5; 8 nucleotides line up with TRBD2. This CDR3 region has 14 residues. Germline V gene data show CDR1 as SNHLY and CDR2 as FYNNEI. The ends lost 8 bases at V and 5 bases at J; junction bases unmatched: 10.

Remarks on this clone: The identical CDR3 is also encoded by other nucleotide sequences in the sample. The chain recombines TRBV6-1 with TRBJ1-1; D not certain. Per germline, CDR1 MNHNS and CDR2 SASEGT. V was shortened by 2 bases and J by 2 bases, with 6 bases between the two germline ends. The CDR3 sequence is 13 residues long. The CDR3 bases are TGTGCCAGCAGTGAACCAGCCAACACTGAAGCTTTCTTT. This encodes CASSEPANTEAFF.

This chain connects TRBV28 to TRBJ2-7, with 7 nucleotides matching TRBD2. Trimming at V came to 4 bases and at J to 0 bases, leaving 6 bases not matched to a gene. Germline V gene data show CDR1 as MDHEN and CDR2 as SYDVKM. This CDR3 spans 15 amino acids. CDR3 DNA: TGTGCCAGCAGTTCCACTAGCGACAGCTCCTACGAGCAGTACTTC. The encoded protein is CASSSTSDSSYEQYF.

This chain connects TRBV29-1 to TRBJ2-5; a weak D match, TRBD2 (6 bases). This CDR3 is built from 12 residues. The V and J ends lost 4 bases and 5 bases respectively, with 11 bases between them. Per germline, CDR1 SQVTM and CDR2 ANQGSEA. This chain's CDR3 is CSVGSREETQYF. In DNA, the CDR3 is TGCAGCGTTGGGTCTCGGGAGGAGACCCAGTACTTC.

Notes on this clone: One junction end disagrees with the germline gene, perhaps due to a read error. This rearrangement joins TRBV6-5 to TRBJ2-1; possible D gene TRBD2, 6 bases. CDR1 and CDR2 from the germline V gene are MNHEY and SVGAGI. There are 11 residues in the CDR3. CDR3 protein: CASSPGGDWVF. The CDR3 region has the DNA TGTGCCAGCTCCCCTGGAGGGGATTGGGTCTTC.

The rearrangement uses TRBV7-9 and TRBJ1-3; D not resolved. CDR3 length: 17 residues. Germline V CDR1 and CDR2: SEHNR, FQNEAQ (reference sequence). V lost 1 base to trimming and J lost 0 bases, with 13 bases between them. The CDR3 nucleotides are TGTGCCAGCAGCTTAGTTTTACGGACGGGCTCTGGAAACACCATATATTTT. It codes for CASSLVLRTGSGNTIYF.

This clone was observed a few times. CDR3 loop: CASSPGQATNEKLFF. The CDR3 DNA sequence: TGTGCCAGCAGCCCGGGACAGGCAACTAATGAAAAACTGTTTTTT. V and J are TRBV16 and TRBJ1-4; 8 nucleotides match TRBD1. V was clipped by 4 bases and J by 0 bases; unmatched bases: 1. This CDR3 contains 15 residues. From germline, CDR1 is KGHSY and CDR2 FQNENV.

This chain joins TRBV10-1 and TRBJ2-7; D might be TRBD1 or TRBD2, each matching 5 bases. CDR1 WNHNN and CDR2 SYGVQD come from the germline V gene (reference sequence). Trimming removed 4 bases at V and 2 bases at J, with 12 bases between. The CDR3 sequence is 14 residues long. The CDR3 sequence is CASSVSGTPYEQYF. DNA for the CDR3: TGCGCCAGCAGTGTTTCAGGGACCCCCTACGAGCAGTACTTC.

V is TRBV18 and J is TRBJ1-2; 7 nucleotides match TRBD1. Germline CDR1 is KGHSH and CDR2 is LQKENI. V lost 3 bases to trimming and J lost 7 bases; unmatched junction nucleotides: 5. CDR3 length equals 13 residues. The CDR3 DNA reads as TGTGCCAGCTCACCGTACAGGGGTACTGGCTACACCTTC. Translation gives CASSPYRGTGYTF.

The chain carries TRBV6-5 and TRBJ2-7, with a weak D call TRBD1 (6 bases). Germline-derived CDR1 and CDR2 are MNHEY and SVGAGI. The CDR3 totals 14 residues. V was shortened by 4 bases and J by 4 bases, with 14 bases between the two germline ends. In DNA, the CDR3 is TGTGCCAGCAGTTTAAGACAGGCGAAATACGAGCAGTACTTC. Translating it yields CASSLRQAKYEQYF.

The chain is built from TRBV6-1 and TRBJ1-3; D is unresolved. This CDR3 has 13 residues. V dropped 5 bases and J dropped 3 bases, with 8 bases sitting between them. Germline values: CDR1 MNHNS, CDR2 SASEGT. The CDR3: CASSLNFGNTIYF. Written as DNA, the CDR3 is TGTGCCAGCAGTCTAAATTTTGGAAACACCATATATTTT.